What follows are 22 T cell receptor beta chains derived from one specimen sequenced in a study of T cells after yellow fever vaccination. From the 5' RACE reads, TCRdb called clonotypes with MiXCR, one entry per CDR3 protein. The sample gives approximately 550,000 distinct CDR3 sequences, approximately 12% of which show up once; 11% to 15% is in the top ten. The sequencing used PBMCs, collected on the day of the yellow fever booster vaccination. The receptors stem from a man under 40 who received the YFV17D yellow fever vaccine.

The genes are TRBV18 and TRBJ2-7; 9 bases agree with TRBD1. Germline V lookup: CDR1 KGHSH, CDR2 LQKENI. The CDR3 is made up of 15 amino acids. J gave up 6 bases and V 2 bases, and 8 bases lay outside the gene matches. The CDR3: CASSPTGTGRFEQYF. CDR3 DNA sequence: TGTGCCAGCTCACCAACCGGGACAGGGCGGTTCGAGCAGTACTTC. Filled out from reference TRBV18 and TRBJ2-7, the complete variable domain reads NAGVMQNPRHLVRRRGQEARLRCSPMKGHSHVYWYRQLPEEGLKFMVYLQKENIIDESGMPKERFSAEFPKEGPSILRIQQVVRGDSAAYFCASSPTGTGRFEQYFGPGTRLTVT.

This clonotype was recorded a few times. The chain joins TRBV29-1 to TRBJ2-5, with D uncertain. Trimming shortened V by 4 bases and J by 9 bases, and 21 bases separated the two germline ends. Germline V gene sequence: CDR1 SQVTM, CDR2 ANQGSEA. The CDR3 is made up of 14 amino acids. CDR3 loop: CSVAPPDSPLAQYF. The CDR3 region has the DNA TGCAGCGTTGCGCCCCCCGACTCTCCTTTGGCCCAGTACTTC.

The chain joins TRBV3-1 to TRBJ2-7, with a possible D match to TRBD1 (5 bases). The CDR3 totals 13 residues. Trimming stripped 3 bases from V and 3 bases from J, with 9 bases between. Germline V gene data show CDR1 as LGHDT and CDR2 as YNNKEL (reference sequence). CDR3 DNA sequence: TGTGCCAGCAGCCATCCGACAGTCTACGAGCAGTACTTC. Amino acids: CASSHPTVYEQYF.

In the case of this clonotype: One junction end disagrees with the germline gene, perhaps due to a read error. The rearrangement joins TRBV7-2 to TRBJ2-7; the D gene is possibly TRBD1 (7 bases). The germline V gene encodes CDR1 SGHTA and CDR2 FQGNSA. The CDR3 is made up of 14 amino acids. CDR3 DNA: TGTGCCAGCACCTTATCTTACAGGGGAGGCGAGCAGTACTTC. It is translated as CASTLSYRGGEQYF.

This clonotype was observed a handful of times. This CDR3 reads CASTYWGGSADQPQHF. The CDR3, as DNA: TGTGCCAGCACCTATTGGGGCGGGTCTGCGGATCAGCCCCAGCATTTT. The J gene is TRBJ1-5, the V gene TRBV6-1; D might be TRBD1 (5 bases). Trimming stripped 7 bases from V and 5 bases from J, with 21 bases between. The germline V gene has CDR1 MNHNS and CDR2 SASEGT. This CDR3 is 16 amino acids long.

V gene TRBV20-1 combines with J gene TRBJ2-1, with 10 bases identical to TRBD1. The CDR3 sequence is 14 residues long. With 5 bases clipped from V and 6 bases from J, the junction kept 7 bases outside the gene matches. Germline values: CDR1 DFQATT, CDR2 SNEGSKA (reference sequence). CDR3 nucleotide sequence: TGCAGTGCTGAACCGGGACAGGGGATCAATGAGCAGTTCTTC. Translating it yields CSAEPGQGINEQFF.

The rearrangement uses TRBV6-2 or TRBV6-3 and TRBJ2-3, with TRBD1 identical over 7 bases. This CDR3 region has 17 residues. The germline V gene encodes CDR1 MNHEY and CDR2 SVGEGT. V was clipped by 2 bases and J by 2 bases; unmatched bases: 10. CDR3 protein: CASSYPSTGDLTDTQYF. CDR3 bases: TGTGCCAGCAGTTACCCATCCACAGGGGACCTCACAGATACGCAGTATTTT.

The V call is TRBV5-6, the J call TRBJ1-1; tentatively, D is TRBD1 (5 bases). Germline CDR1 reads SGHDT; CDR2 reads YYEEEE. The CDR3 covers 13 residues. Between the trimmed V and J ends, which lost 4 bases and 5 bases, there was a span of 12 bases. CDR3 sequence: CASSPQGITEAFF. CDR3 coding DNA: TGTGCCAGCAGCCCTCAGGGTATTACTGAAGCTTTCTTT.

This chain joins TRBV4-3 and TRBJ2-1; D is undetermined. Trimming pared 0 bases from V and 3 bases from J, leaving 6 bases between. Germline values: CDR1 LGHNA, CDR2 YSLEER. CDR3 size: 14 residues. CDR3 nucleotide sequence: TGCGCCAGCAGCCAAGAACCTAACTACAATGAGCAGTTCTTC. Translated: CASSQEPNYNEQFF.

The rearrangement uses TRBV5-1 and TRBJ2-5, with D hard to call. CDR1 SGHRS and CDR2 YFSETQ come from the germline V gene. With 3 bases removed from V and 1 base from J, the gap between germline ends came to 10 bases. The CDR3 runs 14 residues. The CDR3 here is CASSWGGFQETQYF. The CDR3 nucleotides read TGCGCCAGCAGCTGGGGTGGGTTCCAAGAGACCCAGTACTTC. Drawing the rest from reference TRBV5-1 and TRBJ2-5, the complete variable domain is KAGVTQTPRYLIKTRGQQVTLSCSPISGHRSVSWYQQTPGQGLQFLFEYFSETQRNKGNFPGRFSGRQFSNSRSEMNVSTLELGDSALYLCASSWGGFQETQYFGPGTRLLVL.

The table lists this clonotype with a few counts. An end of the junction does not agree with germline; a read error may underlie this. The gene calls are TRBV3-1 and TRBJ2-7; weak D call: TRBD1 (5 bases). The CDR3 loop spans 11 amino acids. Germline V lookup: CDR1 LGHDT, CDR2 YNNKEL (reference sequence). CDR3 bases: TGTGCCAGCAGCCAAGCGGACACCCAGATCTTC. This translates into CASSQADTQIF.

This clonotype was observed a few times. This chain uses TRBV20-1 with TRBJ1-2; 7 bases match TRBD1. Per germline, CDR1 DFQATT and CDR2 SNEGSKA (reference sequence). The CDR3 runs to 15 residues. Trimming took 6 bases from V and 7 from J; bases not matched to a gene: 17. The CDR3 sequence: CSAADRDRGWGGYTF. The CDR3 coding sequence is TGCAGTGCCGCCGACCGGGACAGAGGATGGGGTGGCTACACCTTC.

In DNA form, the CDR3 reads TGTGCCAGCAGCCGTCGGGGGACAGGCCAGGCCAGTGAGCAGTACTTC. It codes for CASSRRGTGQASEQYF. The J gene is TRBJ2-7, the V gene TRBV7-9, with 8 bases identical to TRBD1. There are 16 residues in the CDR3. V was pared by 5 bases and J by 7 bases, with 16 bases of the junction left unmatched. CDR1 is SEHNR and CDR2 is FQNEAQ in the germline V gene (reference sequence).

This clonotype has just a few counts. This chain connects TRBV19 to TRBJ2-3; tentative D call: TRBD1 (6 bases). The CDR3 is 15 residues long. The germline V and J ends were trimmed by 6 bases and 3 bases, with 16 bases remaining between them. Looked up from germline, CDR1 is LNHDA and CDR2 is SQIVND (reference sequence). Here the CDR3 DNA reads TGTGCCAGTAGCCCATCCAGGGGTCTGACAGATACGCAGTATTTT. This encodes CASSPSRGLTDTQYF. The whole variable domain, filled in from reference TRBV19 and TRBJ2-3, reads DGGITQSPKYLFRKEGQNVTLSCEQNLNHDAMYWYRQDPGQGLRLIYYSQIVNDFQKGDIAEGYSVSREKKESFPLTVTSAQKNPTAFYLCASSPSRGLTDTQYFGPGTRLTVL.

This clonotype was observed a few times. The junction and the germline gene differ at one end; a read error may be behind it. The V and J genes are TRBV10-3 and TRBJ2-5; D ambiguous. Germline CDR1 and CDR2: ENHRY and SYGVKD. The CDR3 consists of 12 residues. CDR3 bases: TGTGCCATTCAGTCCTACCAAGGGACCCAGTACTTC. Protein: CAIQSYQGTQYF.

Only a few counts were recorded for this clonotype. The chain carries TRBV5-1 and TRBJ2-3; D is possibly TRBD2 (5 bases). Germline V gene data show CDR1 as SGHRS and CDR2 as YFSETQ. The CDR3 runs 14 residues. The germline V and J ends were trimmed by 5 bases and 0 bases, with 10 bases remaining between them. The CDR3 loop reads CASRDLQSTDTQYF. In nucleotides, the CDR3 is TGCGCCAGCAGGGACTTACAGAGCACAGATACGCAGTATTTT.

V usage is TRBV5-1 and J usage is TRBJ2-1, with 7 bases lining up with TRBD2. Germline V gene lookup returns CDR1 SGHRS and CDR2 YFSETQ. The junction had 18 bases not matched to a gene; V was cut back by 3 bases and J by 0 bases. This CDR3 spans 20 amino acids. CDR3 in amino acids: CASSSPGGSADQSSYNEQFF. The CDR3 DNA reads TGCGCCAGCAGCTCCCCTGGCGGGAGTGCCGATCAGAGCTCCTACAATGAGCAGTTCTTC.

The genes are TRBV20-1 and TRBJ2-5; D is perhaps TRBD2 (6 bases). V was pared by 6 bases and J by 5 bases, with 16 bases between. Germline-derived CDR1 and CDR2 are DFQATT and SNEGSKA (reference sequence). The CDR3 spans 13 residues. The CDR3, as DNA: TGCAGTGCGACCGGGACTCCGAGGGAGACCCAGTACTTC. Protein sequence: CSATGTPRETQYF.

There are a few counts of this clonotype. Written as DNA, the CDR3 is TGTGCCAGCAGCCCTGCCCCCGGGGCAGGCTACGAGCAGTACTTC. It yields the protein CASSPAPGAGYEQYF. The rearrangement joins TRBV11-1 to TRBJ2-7; D tentatively fits TRBD1 or TRBD2 (5 bases each). The CDR3 is 15 amino acids. Trimming cost V 5 bases and J 3 bases, with 17 bases left between them. Germline assignment: CDR1 SGHAT and CDR2 FQDESV (reference sequence).

This clonotype appeared a few times. The chain carries TRBV7-9 and TRBJ2-1; 8 bases fit TRBD2. The germline CDR1 and CDR2 sequences are SEHNR and FQNEAQ (reference sequence). V lost 2 bases and J lost 4; bases outside the gene matches: 7. CDR3 length: 16 amino acids. CDR3 sequence (DNA): TGTGCCAGCAGCTTACAAACTAGCGGCGGGTACAATGAGCAGTTCTTC. This codes for CASSLQTSGGYNEQFF.

Many counts were recorded for this clonotype. This sequence joins TRBV7-2 and TRBJ2-7; D unresolved. The germline V and J ends were trimmed by 6 bases and 7 bases, with 10 bases remaining between them. This CDR3 region has 11 residues. Germline assignment: CDR1 SGHTA and CDR2 FQGNSA. CDR3 in DNA: TGTGCCAGCAGTCTCCTCAGGGAGCAGTACTTC. Translated, it gives CASSLLREQYF.

This chain connects TRBV5-6 to TRBJ2-2; D not certain. Germline CDR1 SGHDT, CDR2 YYEEEE. The CDR3 length is 14 residues. Trimming removed 6 bases from V and 0 bases from J, with 9 bases in between. CDR3 loop: CASNQDTNTGELFF. CDR3 bases: TGTGCCAGCAACCAAGACACGAACACCGGGGAGCTGTTTTTT. Full variable domain (remainder filled in from reference TRBV5-6 and TRBJ2-2): DAGVTQSPTHLIKTRGQQVTLRCSPKSGHDTVSWYQQALGQGPQFIFQYYEEEERQRGNFPDRFSGHQFPNYSSELNVNALLLGDSALYLCASNQDTNTGELFFGEGSRLTVL.